This T cell receptor beta chain stems from a study of blood T cell repertoires in COVID-19. The wider study: Spain, Italy and the United States supplied samples that represented acute and convalescent COVID-19.

The CDR3 runs to 14 residues. Germline values: CDR1 SGHDT, CDR2 YYEEEE. The V end lost 0 bases, the J end lost 8 bases, and 12 bases lay between the germline ends. In the authors' workflow: Amplification of reference gene primers was used by the study to estimate nucleated cell counts. Using immunoSEQ multiplex PCR, the repertoire was profiled, and TCRdb retains in-frame clones only, with some absent. V and J calls and clone size are as listed in that table; D and trimming were resolved from the DNA. The sample records 120,000 or so clones, about four fifths being singletons. Sequencing was performed on peripheral blood. The rearrangement links TRBV5-6 to TRBJ2-1; no clear D. This TCR came from a man aged 40-55 years with active or convalescent COVID-19. CDR3 nucleotide sequence: TGTGCCAGCAGCTTGGGCCCGGCAGGCGATGAGCAGTTCTTC. Protein product: CASSLGPAGDEQFF. The complete variable domain, with remaining parts taken from reference TRBV5-6 and TRBJ2-1, reads DAGVTQSPTHLIKTRGQQVTLRCSPKSGHDTVSWYQQALGQGPQFIFQYYEEEERQRGNFPDRFSGHQFPNYSSELNVNALLLGDSALYLCASSLGPAGDEQFFGPGTRLTVL.